Following are 24 T cell receptor beta chains from one sample sequenced in a study of response to subunit inactivated influenza vaccine. MiXCR, applied by TCRdb to the RT-PCR reads, yields one record per CDR3 protein. The sample lists more than 200,000 distinct CDR3 sequences, 12% occurring once. The starting material was non-naive T cells sorted from PBMCs, obtained around 14 days before vaccination. The receptors derive from a man in his forties or fifties who received an inactivated influenza vaccine.

This clonotype was counted ten times or more. V is TRBV7-6 and J is TRBJ2-2, with 12 positions matching TRBD2. Germline V gene sequence: CDR1 SGHVS, CDR2 FNYEAQ. V trimming: 1 base; J trimming: 4 bases; junction bases outside the gene matches: 4. The CDR3 has 17 residues. The CDR3 region is CASSLVPGLAGTGELFF. For the CDR3, the DNA is TGTGCCAGCAGCTTAGTTCCGGGACTAGCGGGCACCGGGGAGCTGTTTTTT.

This chain connects TRBV5-1 to TRBJ2-5; possibly TRBD2 for D (5 bases). V was pared by 2 bases and J by 2 bases, with 13 bases between. Per the germline V gene, CDR1 is SGHRS and CDR2 is YFSETQ. This CDR3 region has 15 residues. Here the CDR3 reads CASSFGGLPQETQYF. The CDR3 nucleotides read TGCGCCAGCAGCTTCGGAGGACTGCCTCAAGAGACCCAGTACTTC.

Ten or more counts support this clonotype. V is TRBV20-1 and J is TRBJ1-6, with TRBD1 as a possible D gene (6 bases). This CDR3 comprises 12 residues. From germline, CDR1 is DFQATT and CDR2 SNEGSKA (reference sequence). Trimming stripped 5 bases from V and 10 bases from J, with 12 bases between. The CDR3 bases are TGCAGTGCTCCCGAGGGGGACTCACCCCTCCACTTT. Protein sequence: CSAPEGDSPLHF.

This clonotype was picked up a small number of times. V and J are TRBV5-1 and TRBJ2-7, with 7 bases matching TRBD2. With V trimmed by 1 base and J by 0 bases, 7 bases remained unmatched. This CDR3 contains 16 residues. Germline V lookup: CDR1 SGHRS, CDR2 YFSETQ. The CDR3 is CASSLWASGSSYEQYF. The CDR3 DNA sequence: TGCGCCAGCAGCTTGTGGGCTAGCGGTAGCTCCTACGAGCAGTACTTC.

This chain joins TRBV6-5 and TRBJ2-7; D is undetermined. Germline V gene lookup returns CDR1 MNHEY and CDR2 SVGAGI. Trimming shortened V by 0 bases and J by 3 bases, and 9 bases separated the two germline ends. CDR3 length: 14 amino acids. The CDR3 sequence: CASSYSRRLYEQYF. DNA of the CDR3: TGTGCCAGCAGTTACTCGAGGCGGCTCTACGAGCAGTACTTC.

The chain carries TRBV5-6 and TRBJ1-5; a possible D gene is TRBD1 (5 bases). CDR1 is SGHDT, CDR2 YYEEEE, per germline. V was shortened by 0 bases and J by 6 bases, with 13 bases between the two germline ends. This CDR3 contains 15 residues. The CDR3 here is CASSLGTPAVQPQHF. CDR3 in DNA: TGTGCCAGCAGCTTGGGGACACCCGCGGTTCAGCCCCAGCATTTT.

The V gene is TRBV4-3, the J gene TRBJ2-1; 12 positions match TRBD2. Germline loops: CDR1 LGHNA, CDR2 YSLEER. Germline trimming cut 2 bases from V and 8 bases from J; bases unmatched to any gene: 4. This CDR3 spans 15 amino acids. The CDR3 sequence: CASSQLAGGPDEQFF. CDR3 DNA sequence: TGCGCCAGCAGCCAACTAGCGGGAGGGCCTGATGAGCAGTTCTTC.

Details on this clonotype: A junction boundary mismatches the germline segment, possibly from a read error. The chain joins TRBV4-2 to TRBJ1-4; D unclear. The V gene's germline CDR1 is LGHNA and CDR2 YNFKEQ. The CDR3 covers 12 residues. The CDR3 coding sequence is TGTGCCAGCACCCAAGAGTTTGGGGATCATCTCTTT. Its protein is CASTQEFGDHLF.

This clonotype came up a few times. This rearrangement joins TRBV5-8 to TRBJ2-5, with a tentative D call TRBD2 (5 bases). The V and J ends lost 0 bases and 3 bases respectively, with 12 bases between them. The CDR3 runs 15 residues. Germline V gene sequence: CDR1 SGHTS, CDR2 YDEGEE. The CDR3 region is CASSLVGNPKETQYF. DNA for the CDR3: TGTGCCAGCAGCTTGGTCGGGAACCCTAAAGAGACCCAGTACTTC.

This clonotype has only a few counts. This rearrangement joins TRBV6-2 or TRBV6-3 to TRBJ1-5, with 11 nucleotides matching TRBD1. The junction had 13 bases not matched to a gene; V was cut back by 0 bases and J by 3 bases. This CDR3 has 20 amino acids. Germline V gives CDR1 MNHEY, CDR2 SVGEGT. Here the CDR3 DNA reads TGTGCCAGCAGTTACTCGCCACCCGGACAGGGGGCAATCTTCAATCAGCCCCAGCATTTT. Encoded protein: CASSYSPPGQGAIFNQPQHF.

This clonotype was picked up many times. This chain connects TRBV7-2 to TRBJ2-7, with D unclear. V lost 1 base and J lost 4, with 14 bases in between. CDR3 length equals 15 residues. Germline CDR1 and CDR2: SGHTA and FQGNSA. CDR3 residues: CASSLGYNYQYEQYF. The CDR3 DNA sequence: TGTGCCAGCAGCTTAGGGTACAACTACCAGTACGAGCAGTACTTC.

There are many counts of this clonotype. This chain uses TRBV7-9 with TRBJ2-7, with 8 nucleotides matching TRBD1. CDR1 and CDR2 from the germline V gene are SEHNR and FQNEAQ (reference sequence). V was clipped by 1 base and J by 2 bases; unmatched bases: 7. The CDR3 runs to 16 residues. CDR3 region: CASSLGAGQGTYEQYF. CDR3 DNA: TGTGCCAGCAGCTTAGGGGCAGGACAGGGAACCTACGAGCAGTACTTC.

This clonotype was seen a few times. The chain uses TRBV5-1 and TRBJ1-4; TRBD1 might be the D (6 bases). Trimming took off 3 bases at V and 8 bases at J, with 20 bases between the two ends. Germline values: CDR1 SGHRS, CDR2 YFSETQ. This CDR3 has 16 amino acids. The CDR3 spells CASSSATVLGGEKLFF. In DNA form, the CDR3 reads TGCGCCAGCAGCTCCGCAACCGTTCTCGGGGGCGAAAAACTGTTTTTT.

This rearrangement joins TRBV7-9 to TRBJ1-5, with 10 positions matching TRBD1. CDR3 length equals 16 residues. V was clipped by 5 bases and J by 7 bases; unmatched bases: 11. The germline V gene encodes CDR1 SEHNR and CDR2 FQNEAQ (reference sequence). CDR3 coding DNA: TGTGCCAGCAGCCCCGACAGGGGGCCGCTCGGGCAGCCCCAGCATTTT. Translated: CASSPDRGPLGQPQHF.

Only a few counts were recorded for this clonotype. The chain couples TRBV20-1 to TRBJ2-7; D is undetermined. CDR1 is DFQATT and CDR2 is SNEGSKA in the germline V gene (reference sequence). Between the trimmed V and J ends, which lost 1 base and 7 bases, there was a span of 14 bases. This CDR3 region has 13 residues. DNA for the CDR3: TGCAGTGCTAGAGTGGCACAGCTGCAGGAGCAGTACTTC. It encodes CSARVAQLQEQYF.

This clonotype was observed a handful of times. The chain is built from TRBV4-2 and TRBJ2-5; D might be TRBD1 or TRBD2, each matching 5 bases. V was shortened by 3 bases and J by 3 bases, with 14 bases between the two germline ends. From germline, CDR1 is LGHNA and CDR2 YNFKEQ. The CDR3 loop spans 15 amino acids. CDR3 nucleotides: TGTGCCAGCAGCCAGGCCCGGGACGGAGAAGAGACCCAGTACTTC. This encodes CASSQARDGEETQYF.

This clonotype was picked up many times. The V and J genes are TRBV5-1 and TRBJ2-7; D is perhaps TRBD1 (5 bases). The V gene lost 4 bases and the J gene lost 0 bases, with 8 bases spanning the gap. CDR1 is SGHRS, CDR2 YFSETQ, per germline. The length of the CDR3 is 13 residues. The CDR3 region has the DNA TGCGCCAGCAGCATCCAGGGCTCCTACGAGCAGTACTTC. Residues: CASSIQGSYEQYF.

This clonotype was seen at least ten times. The V call is TRBV27, the J call TRBJ2-7; a possible D gene is TRBD2 (6 bases). V was shortened by 5 bases and J by 2 bases, with 13 bases between the two germline ends. Germline V gives CDR1 MNHEY, CDR2 SMNVEV (reference sequence). This CDR3 comprises 14 residues. In nucleotides, the CDR3 is TGTGCCAGCAGTAAAACCGGGGAGGCCTACGAGCAGTACTTC. It is translated as CASSKTGEAYEQYF.

The chain uses TRBV29-1 and TRBJ2-7; TRBD1 matches at 10 bases. The CDR3 consists of 15 residues. Germline V gene lookup returns CDR1 SQVTM and CDR2 ANQGSEA. Trimming cost V 0 bases and J 3 bases; bases outside gene matches: 5. Written as DNA, the CDR3 is TGCAGCGTTGAAGATCCCCGGACAGGGGGCTACGAGCAGTACTTC. Its protein product is CSVEDPRTGGYEQYF.

Many counts were recorded for this clonotype. This sequence joins TRBV4-2 and TRBJ2-7, with no clear D. The CDR3 is made up of 14 amino acids. CDR1 is LGHNA and CDR2 is YNFKEQ in the germline V gene. Trimming removed 0 bases from V and 0 bases from J, with 6 bases in between. The CDR3 loop reads CASSQDYYSYEQYF. The CDR3 region has the DNA TGTGCCAGCAGCCAAGATTACTACTCCTACGAGCAGTACTTC.

The V and J genes are TRBV5-6 and TRBJ1-1; no clear D. V gave up 4 bases and J gave up 7 bases, with 17 bases separating them. Germline V gene sequence: CDR1 SGHDT, CDR2 YYEEEE. The CDR3 length is 14 residues. The CDR3 loop reads CASSLGISGVEAFF. CDR3 in DNA: TGTGCCAGCAGCCTAGGGATAAGTGGGGTTGAAGCTTTCTTT.

There are a few counts of this clonotype. V and J are TRBV5-1 and TRBJ1-3; the match to TRBD1 covers 9 bases. Germline CDR1 is SGHRS and CDR2 is YFSETQ. The length of the CDR3 is 14 residues. The junction had 0 bases not matched to a gene; V was cut back by 3 bases and J by 2 bases. CDR3 sequence: CASSWTGAGNTIYF. The CDR3 bases are TGCGCCAGCAGCTGGACAGGGGCTGGAAACACCATATATTTT.

There are many counts of this clonotype. This chain connects TRBV7-2 to TRBJ2-3, with 11 bases lining up with TRBD2. From germline, CDR1 is SGHTA and CDR2 FQGNSA. This CDR3 comprises 15 residues. With 1 base clipped from V and 6 bases from J, the junction kept 3 bases outside the gene matches. For the CDR3, the DNA is TGTGCCAGCAGCTTAGTTAGCGGGGGGGCCGATACGCAGTATTTT. This translates into CASSLVSGGADTQYF.

This clonotype was detected ten times or more. With a much larger clone just one base away, this may be a read error. The J gene is TRBJ1-1, the V gene TRBV6-2 or TRBV6-3; D not certain. CDR1 MNHEY and CDR2 SVGEGT come from the germline V gene. V lost 2 bases to trimming and J lost 7 bases, with 8 bases between them. This CDR3 has 12 residues. In DNA form, the CDR3 reads TGTGCCAGCAGTTACGGACGGAATGAAGCTTTCTTT. Translation: CASSYGRNEAFF.